The subject of this entry is one T cell receptor (beta chain). The antigen is unknown. The authors made TCR beta cDNA libraries by 5'RACE template switching. This switching added a universal primer site and UMIs. TCRdb derives one entry per CDR3 protein from the 5' RACE reads, leaving out DNA. The sample table includes 400,000 or so distinct CDR3 sequences. This record comes from a study of T cells expressing NK-cell markers. Study-wide findings and caveats: The CD3+CD56-NKG2C+ fraction of several donors was also led by these clonotypes.

This CDR3 region has 14 residues. The sequence came from a woman aged 45-60 years in good health. The specimen sequenced was blood T cells: a sorted CD56 or NKG2C T cell subset, CD4+ or CD8+ T cells, or bulk PBMC T cells (not recorded which). The chain joins TRBV12-3 or TRBV12-4 to TRBJ2-5; absent DNA, TCRdb's TRBD2 call cannot be checked. The chain's CDR3 is CASRMGEVQETQYF.